A single sample gave rise to the 2 T cell receptor beta chains below, sequenced in a study of T cells in Graves' hyperthyroidism and ophthalmopathy. Amplification yielded TCR beta CDR3 regions, with RNA transcripts as the source. HTBI primers were used for first-round RT-PCR of the TCR CDR3. TCRdb re-called the multiplex PCR reads through MiXCR, storing one row per CDR3 protein. Of roughly 200,000 distinct CDR3 sequences listed, 15% to 20% are singletons. Sequenced input: blood. All receptors come from a man aged 35 to 55 with Graves' hyperthyroidism.

This clonotype was counted many times. This chain uses TRBV5-6 with TRBJ2-7, with D uncertain. This CDR3 is 13 amino acids long. V lost 4 bases to trimming and J lost 6 bases, with 14 bases between them. Germline CDR1 and CDR2: SGHDT and YYEEEE. CDR3 nucleotides: TGTGCCAGCAGCCCAGCAGGATTCAGCGAGCAGTACTTC. It is translated as CASSPAGFSEQYF.

This clonotype was observed many times. V and J are TRBV11-2 and TRBJ2-7, with 7 positions matching TRBD1. The CDR3 is 15 residues long. The V and J ends lost 2 bases and 7 bases, in that order; junction bases with no gene match: 11. Germline loops: CDR1 SGHAT, CDR2 FQNNGV. The CDR3 protein is CASSLSADRSIEQYF. The DNA for the CDR3 is TGTGCCAGCAGCTTATCCGCGGACAGGTCGATTGAGCAGTACTTC.